This T cell receptor (beta chain) was identified during a study of shared clonotypes between healthy human individuals. Produced via immunoSEQ multiplex PCR; TCRdb's table is partial and in-frame only. The sample consists of about 2.5 million clones, around 90% of them appearing once. CDR3 size: 15 residues. Germline assignment: CDR1 SGDLS and CDR2 YYNGEE. With 4 bases clipped from V and 6 bases from J, the junction kept 11 bases outside the gene matches. The sequenced sample consisted of naive CD4+ T cells from PBMCs. Indicated subset: CD45RA+ positively selected. The sequence was obtained from a young man in good health. Some clones in this sample may be carry-over from other donors' samples. The V and J genes are TRBV9 and TRBJ2-7; 9 nucleotides agree with TRBD1. The CDR3 bases are TGTGCCAGCAGCCCCCGAGACAGGGGGGTCGGCGAGCAGTACTTC. It specifies CASSPRDRGVGEQYF.